The rows below give T cell receptor beta chains drawn from one sample of a study of beta chain features in type 1 diabetes. Method: immunoSEQ multiplex PCR; TCRdb's copy keeps in-frame clones and lacks some. The table has some 130,000 clones, around 10% seen once. The sample was central memory CD4+ T cells from blood. These receptors were taken from a man in his thirties or forties with type 1 diabetes. CDR3s include the opening cysteine and the closing phenylalanine or tryptophan. A D gene is named only where the DNA matches it firmly. The listing skips clone size in some rows; elsewhere it reads once, few, many or a size class.

V gene	D gene	J gene	clone size	CDR3 protein	CDR3 DNA
TRBV5-1	TRBD1	TRBJ2-7	few	CASSRTGGQYEQYF	TGCGCCAGCTCCCGGACAGGGGGCCAGTACGAGCAGTACTTC
TRBV5-6	NA	TRBJ1-3	many	CASSLDRVTGNTIYF	TGTGCCAGCAGCTTGGACAGGGTGACCGGAAACACCATATATTTT
TRBV11-3	TRBD2	TRBJ2-1	many	CASSLGLADEQFF	TGTGCCAGCAGCTTAGGACTAGCCGATGAGCAGTTCTTC
TRBV6-1	NA	TRBJ1-2	few	CASSEARGGYTF	TGTGCCAGCAGTGAAGCGCGGGGTGGCTACACCTTC
TRBV10-2	TRBD2	TRBJ2-7	NA	CASSVAGGSYEQYF	TGCGCCAGCAGTGTGGCGGGGGGCTCCTACGAGCAGTACTTC
TRBV27	NA	TRBJ2-5	NA	CASSPRTAETQYF	TGTGCCAGCAGTCCCCGGACAGCTGAGACCCAGTACTTC
TRBV4-3	TRBD2	TRBJ2-1	many	CASSQPSGGANEQFF	TGCGCCAGCAGCCAACCTAGCGGGGGGGCAAATGAGCAGTTCTTC
TRBV30	NA	TRBJ1-2	NA	CAWSLQEGGYTF	TGTGCCTGGAGTCTACAGGAAGGGGGCTACACCTTC
TRBV28	NA	TRBJ1-3	few	CASSLQGNTIYF	TGTGCCAGCAGTCTGCAGGGAAACACCATATATTTT
TRBV4-3	TRBD1	TRBJ1-1	few	CASSQATGFTEAFF	TGCGCCAGCAGCCAAGCGACAGGGTTCACTGAAGCTTTCTTT
TRBV6-1	TRBD1	TRBJ2-5	many	CASRTGVQETQYF	TGTGCCAGCAGGACAGGGGTCCAAGAGACCCAGTACTTC
TRBV7-3	NA	TRBJ2-7	NA	CASSLFSYEQYF	TGTGCCAGCAGCCTCTTCTCCTACGAGCAGTACTTC
TRBV6-1	NA	TRBJ1-6	few	CATSLAESSPLHF	TGTGCCACGAGCCTCGCGGAGTCTTCACCCCTCCACTTT
TRBV7-9	NA	TRBJ1-2	NA	CASSPGVSNYGYTF	TGTGCCAGCAGCCCGGGGGTCTCTAACTATGGCTACACCTTC
TRBV4-2	NA	TRBJ2-3	few	CASSSSWTDTQYF	TGTGCCAGCAGTTCCAGTTGGACAGATACGCAGTATTTT
TRBV5-1	TRBD2	TRBJ2-5	few	CASSALAGGETQYF	TGCGCCAGCAGCGCACTAGCGGGGGGGGAGACCCAGTACTTC
TRBV2	NA	TRBJ1-2	few	CASSEDRANYGYTF	TGTGCCAGCAGTGAAGACAGGGCCAACTATGGCTACACCTTC
TRBV5-1	NA	TRBJ1-1	few	CASSFTGRNTEAFF	TGCGCCAGCAGCTTTACGGGGAGGAACACTGAAGCTTTCTTT
TRBV29-1	TRBD1	TRBJ2-7	NA	CSVEVQGAVEQYF	TGCAGCGTTGAAGTCCAGGGGGCTGTCGAGCAGTACTTC
TRBV5-6	NA	TRBJ2-7	NA	CASSLGVRGYEQYF	TGTGCCAGCAGCTTGGGCGTTCGGGGCTACGAGCAGTACTTC
TRBV5-1	TRBD2	TRBJ2-3	few	CASSLALAGSDTQYF	TGCGCCAGCAGCTTGGCATTAGCGGGGTCAGATACGCAGTATTTT